The 21 T cell receptor beta chains reported below all come from one sample, sequenced in a study of monozygotic twins with inflammatory bowel disease. TCRdb re-analyzed the 5' RACE reads; it lists each CDR3 protein once, without DNA. This table lists about 450,000 distinct CDR3 sequences. Sequenced material: blood. Every receptor here comes from a human donor with ulcerative colitis or Crohn's disease, or a healthy co-twin of an affected twin (not recorded which).

The chain joins TRBV20-1 to TRBJ2-7; the TCRdb D gene call, TRBD1, has no DNA to confirm it. The germline V gene encodes CDR1 DFQATT and CDR2 SNEGSKA (reference sequence). CDR3 length equals 12 residues. The CDR3 region is CSADRPSYEQYF.

This chain links TRBV7-2 with TRBJ2-1. The CDR3 is 15 amino acids. The germline V gene has CDR1 SGHTA and CDR2 FQGNSA. CDR3 region: CASSLWAGEYNEQFF.

The chain links TRBV12-3 or TRBV12-4 to TRBJ2-5; TCRdb names TRBD2, which stays unverified in the absence of DNA. This CDR3 has 12 residues. This CDR3 reads CASSPSARPQYF.

This chain joins TRBV6-2 or TRBV6-3 and TRBJ1-5; no DNA is available, so the TRBD1 call from TCRdb remains unchecked. Germline loops: CDR1 MNHEY, CDR2 SVGEGT. The CDR3 runs 16 residues. CDR3 sequence reads: CASSYSTRAGNQPQHF.

This chain links TRBV7-2 with TRBJ2-7; checking the TCRdb D call of TRBD1 is not possible without DNA. CDR3 length equals 15 residues. Germline-derived CDR1 and CDR2 are SGHTA and FQGNSA. CDR3 in amino acids: CASSRLPDRFYEQYF.

The J gene is TRBJ2-3, the V gene TRBV4-3; TCRdb designates TRBD2, a call that cannot be tested without DNA. This CDR3 contains 15 residues. From germline, CDR1 is LGHNA and CDR2 YSLEER. CDR3 loop: CASSQGAGGTDTQYF.

The chain recombines TRBV6-2 or TRBV6-3 with TRBJ1-4. This CDR3 region has 14 residues. CDR1 is MNHEY, CDR2 SVGEGT, per germline. The CDR3 sequence: CASSYPRTNEKLFF.

The chain joins TRBV4-2 to TRBJ2-2. The CDR3 loop spans 13 amino acids. Germline-derived CDR1 and CDR2 are LGHNA and YNFKEQ. CDR3 amino acids: CASSQADTGELFF.

The V call is TRBV27, the J call TRBJ1-5; with no DNA, the TCRdb D assignment of TRBD1 cannot be verified. Germline loops: CDR1 MNHEY, CDR2 SMNVEV (reference sequence). This CDR3 contains 13 residues. CDR3 sequence: CASSFGGDQPQHF.

V gene TRBV5-5 combines with J gene TRBJ2-7. The CDR3 length is 14 residues. Per germline, CDR1 SGHKS and CDR2 YYEKEE (reference sequence). The CDR3 spells CASSYYGGSYEQYF.

The rearrangement joins TRBV21-1 to TRBJ2-3; the D call of TRBD1 rests on TCRdb alone, since no DNA is present to check it. TRBV21-1 is termed a pseudogene. The CDR3 loop spans 15 amino acids. The CDR3 is CASSKETGGPDTQYF.

This sequence joins TRBV4-1 and TRBJ1-2; TCRdb gives TRBD1 as the D gene, but with no DNA this cannot be confirmed. The CDR3 is 14 amino acids. Per the germline V gene, CDR1 is MGHRA and CDR2 is YSYEKL. This CDR3 reads CASSQVKGGFGYTF.

CDR3 region: CASSRYGGFDGYTF. V usage is TRBV7-6 and J usage is TRBJ1-2; TCRdb gives TRBD1 as the D gene, but with no DNA this cannot be confirmed. There are 14 residues in the CDR3. CDR1 and CDR2 (germline): SGHVS, FNYEAQ.

The V and J genes are TRBV30 and TRBJ1-4. This CDR3 has 15 residues. The germline gives CDR1 GTSNPN, CDR2 SVGIG (reference sequence). The CDR3 is CAWSKITKTNEKLFF.

CDR3: CASSQSPSGGIYEQYF. The chain links TRBV23-1 to TRBJ2-7; TCRdb's D call of TRBD2 is untestable without DNA. TRBV23-1 is given ORF status, its function remaining uncertain. This CDR3 has 16 residues.

This chain links TRBV20-1 with TRBJ2-1. Germline V gene lookup returns CDR1 DFQATT and CDR2 SNEGSKA (reference sequence). The CDR3 totals 15 residues. CDR3: CSAPIPTGSYNEQFF.

This chain links TRBV27 with TRBJ2-7; the D call of TRBD1 rests on TCRdb alone, since no DNA is present to check it. CDR3 size: 14 residues. Germline CDR1 MNHEY, CDR2 SMNVEV (reference sequence). The CDR3 region is CASSLSWAQDEQYF.

V is TRBV19 and J is TRBJ2-4; TCRdb calls TRBD1, which cannot be checked without DNA. The germline V gene encodes CDR1 LNHDA and CDR2 SQIVND (reference sequence). There are 13 residues in the CDR3. CDR3 residues: CASSSDRWGIQYF. The variable domain in full, completed from reference TRBV19 and TRBJ2-4, reads DGGITQSPKYLFRKEGQNVTLSCEQNLNHDAMYWYRQDPGQGLRLIYYSQIVNDFQKGDIAEGYSVSREKKESFPLTVTSAQKNPTAFYLCASSSDRWGIQYFGAGTRLSVL.

The gene calls are TRBV7-3 and TRBJ2-2; TCRdb gives TRBD1 as the D gene, but with no DNA this cannot be confirmed. Germline V gives CDR1 SGHTA, CDR2 FQGTGA. The CDR3 is made up of 16 amino acids. CDR3: CASSLMQGAVAGELFF.

This CDR3 is CASKPSVGISTDTQYF. The chain combines TRBV7-2 with TRBJ2-3; TCRdb indicates TRBD2, and absent DNA this call remains unverified. The CDR3 totals 16 residues. Germline V gene data show CDR1 as SGHTA and CDR2 as FQGNSA.

CDR3 residues: CASSLRQATFSYNEQFF. The J gene is TRBJ2-1, the V gene TRBV3-1. Germline CDR1 is LGHDT and CDR2 is YNNKEL (reference sequence). There are 17 residues in the CDR3.